This entry concerns a single T cell receptor (beta chain). Its antigen is as yet unknown. This sample is drawn from a study of cytomegalovirus exposure and HLA in healthy donors. The study ran its PCR with 60 Vbeta and 13 Jbeta primers. Original handling: Later reanalysis found approximately 76 million unique TCR beta chains, some 10 million of them shared. Clones were sequenced by immunoSEQ multiplex PCR, and TCRdb holds only the in-frame ones, with some missing. Clone size and V and J calls were adopted from that table, with D and trimming inferred from the DNA. The data contain 60,000 to 75,000 clones, roughly 74% of them singletons. The CDR3 sequence is 14 residues long. V shed 4 bases and J shed 1 base, with 8 bases lying between them. CDR1 is LNHDA, CDR2 SQIVND, per germline (reference sequence). Study-wide findings and caveats: Previous analysis showed most TCR beta V segments were productive about 87% or about 30% of the time. Presence/absence analyses assumed roughly uniform sequencing depth across donors. Most TCR sequences were rare, but some public TCRs occurred in many donors.

The clonotype was recovered from a woman aged 55-69 years in good health and CMV-seropositive. The genes are TRBV19 and TRBJ1-5, with D perhaps TRBD1 (6 bases). Specimen: PBMCs. The CDR3: CASSTQGSNQPQHF. The CDR3 DNA is TGTGCCAGTAGTACTCAGGGGAGCAATCAGCCCCAGCATTTT.